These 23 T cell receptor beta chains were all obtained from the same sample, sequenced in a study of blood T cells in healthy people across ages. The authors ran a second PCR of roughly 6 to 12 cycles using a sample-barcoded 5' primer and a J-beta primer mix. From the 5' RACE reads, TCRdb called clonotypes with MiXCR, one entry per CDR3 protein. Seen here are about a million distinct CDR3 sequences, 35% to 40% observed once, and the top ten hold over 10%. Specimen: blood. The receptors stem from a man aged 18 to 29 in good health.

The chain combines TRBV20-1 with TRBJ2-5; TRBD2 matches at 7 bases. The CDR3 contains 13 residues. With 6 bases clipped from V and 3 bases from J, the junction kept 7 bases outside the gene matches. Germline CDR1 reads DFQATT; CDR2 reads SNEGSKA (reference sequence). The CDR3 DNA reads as TGCAGTGCGATCTCTAGCGGTGAAGAGACCCAGTACTTC. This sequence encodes CSAISSGEETQYF.

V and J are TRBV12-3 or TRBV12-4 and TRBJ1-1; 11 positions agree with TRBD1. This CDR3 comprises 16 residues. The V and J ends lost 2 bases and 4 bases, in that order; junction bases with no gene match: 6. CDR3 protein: CASSLRTGGWVTEAFF. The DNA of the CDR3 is TGTGCCAGCAGTTTAAGGACAGGGGGCTGGGTCACTGAAGCTTTCTTT.

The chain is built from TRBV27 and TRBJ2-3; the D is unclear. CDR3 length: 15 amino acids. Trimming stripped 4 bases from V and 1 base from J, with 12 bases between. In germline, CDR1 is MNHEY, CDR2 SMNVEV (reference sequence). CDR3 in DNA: TGTGCCAGCAGTTCACCCTCCCTCCGCACAGATACGCAGTATTTT. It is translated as CASSSPSLRTDTQYF.

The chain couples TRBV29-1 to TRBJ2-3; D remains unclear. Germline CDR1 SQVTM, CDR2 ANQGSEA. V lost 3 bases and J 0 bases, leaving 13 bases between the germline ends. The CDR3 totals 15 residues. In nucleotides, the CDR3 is TGCAGCGTTGATAAGGGCCTTTCTAGCACAGATACGCAGTATTTT. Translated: CSVDKGLSSTDTQYF.

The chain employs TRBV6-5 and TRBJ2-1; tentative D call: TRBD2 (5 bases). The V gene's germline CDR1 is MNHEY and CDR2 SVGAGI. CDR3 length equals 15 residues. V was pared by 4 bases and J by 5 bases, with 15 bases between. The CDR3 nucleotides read TGTGCCAGCAGTTCCGGCGCGACTAATCACAATGAGCAGTTCTTC. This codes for CASSSGATNHNEQFF.

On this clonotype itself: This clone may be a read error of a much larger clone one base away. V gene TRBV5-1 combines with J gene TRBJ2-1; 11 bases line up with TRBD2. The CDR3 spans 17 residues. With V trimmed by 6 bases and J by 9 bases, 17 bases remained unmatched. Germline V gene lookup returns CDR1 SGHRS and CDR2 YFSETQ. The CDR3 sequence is CASNYERTSGLRGEQFF. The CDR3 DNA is TGCGCCAGCAACTACGAACGGACTAGCGGGTTGAGGGGTGAGCAGTTCTTC.

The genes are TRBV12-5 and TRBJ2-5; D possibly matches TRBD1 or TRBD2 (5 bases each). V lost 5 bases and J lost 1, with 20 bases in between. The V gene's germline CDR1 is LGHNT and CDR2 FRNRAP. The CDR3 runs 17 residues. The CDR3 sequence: CASGRNWDGRRQETQYF. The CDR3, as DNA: TGTGCTAGTGGTCGCAATTGGGACGGACGACGCCAAGAGACCCAGTACTTC.

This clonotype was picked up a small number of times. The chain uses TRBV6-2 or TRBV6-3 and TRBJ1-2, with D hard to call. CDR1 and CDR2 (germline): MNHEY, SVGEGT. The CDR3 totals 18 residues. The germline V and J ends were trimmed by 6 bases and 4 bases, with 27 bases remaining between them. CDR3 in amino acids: CASSQLTDTRPLIYGYTF. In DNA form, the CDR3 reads TGTGCCAGCAGCCAACTAACAGATACAAGACCCCTCATCTATGGCTACACCTTC.

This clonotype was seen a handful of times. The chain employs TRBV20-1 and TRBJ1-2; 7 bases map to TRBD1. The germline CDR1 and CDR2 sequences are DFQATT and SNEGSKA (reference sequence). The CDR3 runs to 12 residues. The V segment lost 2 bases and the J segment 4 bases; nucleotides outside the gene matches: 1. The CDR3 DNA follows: TGCAGTGCTAGACGGACAGGCTATGGCTACACCTTC. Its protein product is CSARRTGYGYTF.

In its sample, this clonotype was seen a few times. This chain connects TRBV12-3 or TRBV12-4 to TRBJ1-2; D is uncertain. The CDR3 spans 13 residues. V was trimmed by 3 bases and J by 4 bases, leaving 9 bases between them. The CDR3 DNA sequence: TGTGCCAGCAGTTTCGTACAGCTCTATGGCTACACCTTC. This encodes CASSFVQLYGYTF.

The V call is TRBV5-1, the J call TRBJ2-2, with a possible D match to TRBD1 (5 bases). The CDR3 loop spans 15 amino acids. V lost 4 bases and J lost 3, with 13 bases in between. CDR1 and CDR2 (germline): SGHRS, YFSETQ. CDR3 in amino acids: CASSLSGRDTGELFF. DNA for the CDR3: TGCGCCAGCAGCCTGTCAGGGCGAGACACCGGGGAGCTGTTTTTT.

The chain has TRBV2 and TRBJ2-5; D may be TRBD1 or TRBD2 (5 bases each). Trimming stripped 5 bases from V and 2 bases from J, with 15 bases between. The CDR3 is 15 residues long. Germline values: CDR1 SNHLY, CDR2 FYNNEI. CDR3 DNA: TGTGCCAGCAGTAGAACATGGGGACCGCAAGAGACCCAGTACTTC. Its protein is CASSRTWGPQETQYF.

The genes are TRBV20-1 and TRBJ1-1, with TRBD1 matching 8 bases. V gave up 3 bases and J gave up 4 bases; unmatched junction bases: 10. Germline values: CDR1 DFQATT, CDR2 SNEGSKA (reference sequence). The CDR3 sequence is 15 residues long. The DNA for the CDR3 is TGCAGTGCTAGGGAGTCGTCAGGGGGCCGCACTGAAGCTTTCTTT. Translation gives CSARESSGGRTEAFF.

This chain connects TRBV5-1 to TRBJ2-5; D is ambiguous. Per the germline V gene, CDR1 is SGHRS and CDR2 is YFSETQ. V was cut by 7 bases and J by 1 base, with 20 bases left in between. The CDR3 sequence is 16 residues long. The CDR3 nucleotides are TGCGCCAGCGGCGAGTCGGCCATTCAAAGCCAAGAGACCCAGTACTTC. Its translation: CASGESAIQSQETQYF.

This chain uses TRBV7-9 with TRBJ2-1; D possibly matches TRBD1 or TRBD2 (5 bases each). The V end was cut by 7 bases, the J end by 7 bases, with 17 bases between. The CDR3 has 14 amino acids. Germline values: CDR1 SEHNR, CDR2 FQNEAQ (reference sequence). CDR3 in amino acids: CASTQGARGNEQFF. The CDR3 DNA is TGTGCCAGCACCCAAGGGGCACGGGGAAATGAGCAGTTCTTC. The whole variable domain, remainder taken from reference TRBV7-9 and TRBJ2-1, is DTGVSQNPRHKITKRGQNVTFRCDPISEHNRLYWYRQTLGQGPEFLTYFQNEAQLEKSRLLSDRFSAERPKGSFSTLEIQRTEQGDSAMYLCASTQGARGNEQFFGPGTRLTVL.

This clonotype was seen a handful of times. The CDR3 DNA sequence: TGTGCCAGCAGTATTTCAAGGCCATTCTACGAGCAGTACTTC. It yields the protein CASSISRPFYEQYF. The chain employs TRBV12-3 or TRBV12-4 and TRBJ2-7; D remains ambiguous. V lost 5 bases and J lost 3, with 14 bases in between. The CDR3 covers 14 residues.

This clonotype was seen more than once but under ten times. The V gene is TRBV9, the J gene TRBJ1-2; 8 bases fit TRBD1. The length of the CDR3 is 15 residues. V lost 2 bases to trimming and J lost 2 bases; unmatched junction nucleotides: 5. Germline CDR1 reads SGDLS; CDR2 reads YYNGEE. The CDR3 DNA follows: TGTGCCAGCAGCGTCGGGACAGGAAAAAACTATGGCTACACCTTC. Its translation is CASSVGTGKNYGYTF. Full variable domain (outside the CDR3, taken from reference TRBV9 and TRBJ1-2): DSGVTQTPKHLITATGQRVTLRCSPRSGDLSVYWYQQSLDQGLQFLIQYYNGEERAKGNILERFSAQQFPDLHSELNLSSLELGDSALYFCASSVGTGKNYGYTFGSGTRLTVV.

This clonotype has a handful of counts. CDR3 DNA sequence: TGTGCCAGCAGCTGGGGACACTCTGGGGCCAACGTCCTGACTTTC. It translates to CASSWGHSGANVLTF. The V and J genes are TRBV7-2 and TRBJ2-6, with TRBD1 as a possible D gene (6 bases). Germline V CDR1 and CDR2: SGHTA, FQGNSA. CDR3 length: 15 amino acids. Trimming pared 4 bases from V and 0 bases from J, leaving 7 bases between.

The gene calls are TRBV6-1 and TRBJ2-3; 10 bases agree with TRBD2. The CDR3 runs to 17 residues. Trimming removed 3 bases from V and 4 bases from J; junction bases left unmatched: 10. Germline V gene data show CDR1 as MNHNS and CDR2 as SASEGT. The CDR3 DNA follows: TGTGCCAGCAGTGAGCCCTGGACTAGCGGAGAATCAGATACGCAGTATTTT. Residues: CASSEPWTSGESDTQYF.

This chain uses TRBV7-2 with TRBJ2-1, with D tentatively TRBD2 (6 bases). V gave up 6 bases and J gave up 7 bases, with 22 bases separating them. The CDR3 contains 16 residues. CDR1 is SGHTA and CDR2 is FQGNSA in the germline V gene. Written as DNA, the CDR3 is TGTGCCAGCAGTCACCCCCCCGGGGGTACTGATAATGAGCAGTTCTTC. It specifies CASSHPPGGTDNEQFF. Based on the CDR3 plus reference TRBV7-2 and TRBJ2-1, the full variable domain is GAGVSQSPSNKVTEKGKDVELRCDPISGHTALYWYRQSLGQGLEFLIYFQGNSAPDKSGLPSDRFSAERTGGSVSTLTIQRTQQEDSAVYLCASSHPPGGTDNEQFFGPGTRLTVL.

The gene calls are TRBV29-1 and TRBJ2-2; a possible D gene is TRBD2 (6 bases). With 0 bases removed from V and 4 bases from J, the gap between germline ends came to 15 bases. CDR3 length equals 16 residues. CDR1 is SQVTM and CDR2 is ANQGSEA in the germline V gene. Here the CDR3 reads CSVEDLAGAGTGELFF. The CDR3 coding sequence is TGCAGCGTTGAAGATCTCGCCGGAGCGGGCACCGGGGAGCTGTTTTTT.

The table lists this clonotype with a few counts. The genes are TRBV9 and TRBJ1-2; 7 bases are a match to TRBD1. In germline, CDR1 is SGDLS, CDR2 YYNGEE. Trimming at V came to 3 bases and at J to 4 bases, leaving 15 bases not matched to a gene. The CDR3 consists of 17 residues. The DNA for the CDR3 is TGTGCCAGCAGCGAGACCCTGACCGGGACAGCAGGCTATGGCTACACCTTC. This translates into CASSETLTGTAGYGYTF. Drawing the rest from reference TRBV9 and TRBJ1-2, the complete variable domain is DSGVTQTPKHLITATGQRVTLRCSPRSGDLSVYWYQQSLDQGLQFLIQYYNGEERAKGNILERFSAQQFPDLHSELNLSSLELGDSALYFCASSETLTGTAGYGYTFGSGTRLTVV.

CDR3 coding DNA: TGCAGTGCTATAGGCGCAGGGGGCACTGAAGCTTTCTTT. It translates to CSAIGAGGTEAFF. The chain uses TRBV20-1 and TRBJ1-1; 7 bases line up with TRBD1. J lost 4 bases, V lost 4 bases, and 6 bases had no gene match. Germline CDR1 is DFQATT and CDR2 is SNEGSKA (reference sequence). This CDR3 region has 13 residues.